The clone carrying this T cell receptor beta chain was observed at least ten times. Time point given: blood at routine non-recurrence follow-up after resection. Whole RNA, which was extracted from tumor, nontumor lung tissue or frozen PBMC, was sequenced without any cell sorting. This sample was included in a study of spatial heterogeneity in lung cancer. A single record per CDR3 protein comes from TCRdb applying MiXCR to the 5' RACE reads. The sample contains about 120,000 distinct CDR3 sequences, 12% of which appear only once. The V gene's germline CDR1 is DFQATT and CDR2 SNEGSKA (reference sequence). The ends were cut back, 8 bases at V and 3 bases at J, with 11 bases in the middle. This CDR3 has 12 residues.

Sequencing was performed on PBMCs, taken at follow-up. The clonotype originates from a male donor with early-stage non-small cell lung cancer. The chain combines TRBV20-1 with TRBJ1-5; tentative D call: TRBD1 (5 bases). CDR3 nucleotides: TGCAGTAGGACATCACTCAATCAGCCCCAGCATTTT. This translates into CSRTSLNQPQHF.